The source of this T cell receptor beta chain is a study of blood T cell repertoires in COVID-19. The ends lost 4 bases at V and 2 bases at J; junction bases unmatched: 2. CDR1 is KGHDR and CDR2 is SFDVKD in the germline V gene. The CDR3 covers 14 residues. Profiled with immunoSEQ multiplex PCR; TCRdb holds only in-frame clones, not every one. The sample lists 470,000 or so clones, 75% to 90% seen once, with more than 4% in the top ten. This sequence was found in a woman aged 25-40 years with acute or convalescent COVID-19. The sequenced sample was peripheral blood. The chain recombines TRBV24-1 with TRBJ2-5; 8 nucleotides match TRBD1. The CDR3 sequence is CATSDRTGQETQYF. In nucleotides, the CDR3 is TGTGCCACCAGTGACCGGACAGGGCAAGAGACCCAGTACTTC.